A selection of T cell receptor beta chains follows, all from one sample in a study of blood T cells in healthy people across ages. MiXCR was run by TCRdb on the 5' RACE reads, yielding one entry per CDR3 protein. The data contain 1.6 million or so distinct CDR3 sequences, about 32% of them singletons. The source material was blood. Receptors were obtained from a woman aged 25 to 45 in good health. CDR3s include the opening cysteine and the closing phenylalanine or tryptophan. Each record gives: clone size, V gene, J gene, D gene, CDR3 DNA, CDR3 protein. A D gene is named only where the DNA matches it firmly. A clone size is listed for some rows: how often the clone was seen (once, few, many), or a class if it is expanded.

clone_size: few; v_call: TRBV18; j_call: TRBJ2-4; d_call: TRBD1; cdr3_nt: TGTGCCAGCTCACCGACAGGGATAGCCAAAAACATTCAGTACTTC; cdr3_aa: CASSPTGIAKNIQYF
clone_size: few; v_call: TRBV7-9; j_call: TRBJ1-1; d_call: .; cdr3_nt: TGTGCCAGCAGCTCCAGGGGAGGGTTGGCTGAAGCTTTCTTT; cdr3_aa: CASSSRGGLAEAFF
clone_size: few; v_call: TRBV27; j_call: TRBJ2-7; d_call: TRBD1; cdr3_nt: TGTGCCAGCGTTCAGCACACCGGGACAGGGGGCTACTACGAGCAGTACTTC; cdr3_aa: CASVQHTGTGGYYEQYF
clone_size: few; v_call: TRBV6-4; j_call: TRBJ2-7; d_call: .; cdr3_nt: TGTGCCAGCAGTGAGTGGGCTAGCACACCCTACGAGCAGTACTTC; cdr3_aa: CASSEWASTPYEQYF
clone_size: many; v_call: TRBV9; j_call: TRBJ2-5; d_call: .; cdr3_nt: TGTGCCAGCAGCGAATGGAGCTCCCTGGGGCAAGAGACCCAGTACTTC; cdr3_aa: CASSEWSSLGQETQYF
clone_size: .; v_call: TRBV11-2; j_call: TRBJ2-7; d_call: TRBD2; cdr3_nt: TGTGCCAGCAGCTTAGCCCTAGCGGGGGCCTCCTACGAGCAGTACTTC; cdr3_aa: CASSLALAGASYEQYF
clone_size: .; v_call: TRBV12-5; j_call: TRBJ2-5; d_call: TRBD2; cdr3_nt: TGTGCTAGTGCCATTGGACTAGCGGGGGGGCCGGAGACCCAGTACTTC; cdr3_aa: CASAIGLAGGPETQYF
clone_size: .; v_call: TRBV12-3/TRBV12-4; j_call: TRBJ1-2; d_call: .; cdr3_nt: TGTGCCAGCAGTGTGGGACGATTCCTTGGCTACACCTTC; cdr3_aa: CASSVGRFLGYTF
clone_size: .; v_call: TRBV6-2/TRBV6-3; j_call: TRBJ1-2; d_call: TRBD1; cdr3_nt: TGTGCCAGCAGTTACAGCCCCGGGACAGATGGCTACACCTTC; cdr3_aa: CASSYSPGTDGYTF
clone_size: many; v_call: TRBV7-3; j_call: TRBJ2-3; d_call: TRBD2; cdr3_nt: TGTGCCAGCAGCTCGACTAGCGGGGGGAGCACAGATACGCAGTATTTT; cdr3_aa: CASSSTSGGSTDTQYF
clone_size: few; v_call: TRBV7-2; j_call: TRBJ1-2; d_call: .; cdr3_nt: TGTGCCAGCAGCTTCCCCGGATTACTTGGCTACACCTTC; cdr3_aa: CASSFPGLLGYTF
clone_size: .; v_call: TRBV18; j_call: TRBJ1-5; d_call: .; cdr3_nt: TGTGCCAGCTCACCGTCCGGGACAAGCAATCAGCCCCAGCATTTT; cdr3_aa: CASSPSGTSNQPQHF
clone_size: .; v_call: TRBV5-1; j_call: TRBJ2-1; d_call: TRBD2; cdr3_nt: TGCGCCAGCGGCTGGGGACTAGTGGGGAACAATGAGCAGTTCTTC; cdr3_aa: CASGWGLVGNNEQFF
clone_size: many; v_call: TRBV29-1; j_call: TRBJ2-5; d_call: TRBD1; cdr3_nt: TGCAGCGCGGCGATCAGGGGGCTAAGAGAGACCCAGTACTTC; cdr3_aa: CSAAIRGLRETQYF
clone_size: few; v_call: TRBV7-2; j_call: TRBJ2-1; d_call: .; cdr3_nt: TGTGCCAGCAGCCCCAGTGGCCTGGGTAGCAATGAGCAGTTCTTC; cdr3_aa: CASSPSGLGSNEQFF
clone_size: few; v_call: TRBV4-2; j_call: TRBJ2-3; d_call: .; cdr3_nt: TGTGCCAGCAGCCAGGCCGCGGGAGATACGCAGTATTTT; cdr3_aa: CASSQAAGDTQYF
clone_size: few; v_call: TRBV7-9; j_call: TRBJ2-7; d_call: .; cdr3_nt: TGTGCCAGCAGCCCCCCGGACAGACGTGTGAACGAGCAGTACTTC; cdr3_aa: CASSPPDRRVNEQYF
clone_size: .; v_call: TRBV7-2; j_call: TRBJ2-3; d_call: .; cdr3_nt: TGTGCCAGCAGCCGATCGACCCCAGATACGCAGTATTTT; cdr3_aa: CASSRSTPDTQYF
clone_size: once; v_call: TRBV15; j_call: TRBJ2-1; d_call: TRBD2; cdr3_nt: TGTGCCACCAGCAGGGCTGTAGTCCAGCGGGGGGAGACCTACAATGAGCAGTTCTTC; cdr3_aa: CATSRAVVQRGETYNEQFF
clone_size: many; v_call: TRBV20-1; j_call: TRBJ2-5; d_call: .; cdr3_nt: TGCAGTGCCCGACTCCCTCAAGAGACCCAGTACTTC; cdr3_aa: CSARLPQETQYF
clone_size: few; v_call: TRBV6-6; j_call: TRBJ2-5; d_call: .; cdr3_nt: TGTGCCAGCACCCCCTCAACAGGGTTTGGGGAGACCCAGTACTTC; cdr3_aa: CASTPSTGFGETQYF
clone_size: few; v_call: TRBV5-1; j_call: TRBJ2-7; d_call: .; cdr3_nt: TGCGCCAGCAATCCTGGACAGCCCTACGAGCAGTACTTC; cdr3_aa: CASNPGQPYEQYF
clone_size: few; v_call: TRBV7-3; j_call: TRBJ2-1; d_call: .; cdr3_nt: TGTGCCAGCAGCTTAACTAGGTTAGATGAGCAGTTCTTC; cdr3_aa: CASSLTRLDEQFF
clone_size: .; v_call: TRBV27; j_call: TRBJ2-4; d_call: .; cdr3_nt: TGTGCCAGCAGTTTATTAGGGACACTGGGGGAGCAGTACTTC; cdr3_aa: CASSLLGTLGEQYF
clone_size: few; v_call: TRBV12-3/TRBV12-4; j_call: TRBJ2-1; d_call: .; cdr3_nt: TGTGCCAGCAGTTGGGGGACTCACTACAATGAGCAGTTCTTC; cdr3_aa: CASSWGTHYNEQFF